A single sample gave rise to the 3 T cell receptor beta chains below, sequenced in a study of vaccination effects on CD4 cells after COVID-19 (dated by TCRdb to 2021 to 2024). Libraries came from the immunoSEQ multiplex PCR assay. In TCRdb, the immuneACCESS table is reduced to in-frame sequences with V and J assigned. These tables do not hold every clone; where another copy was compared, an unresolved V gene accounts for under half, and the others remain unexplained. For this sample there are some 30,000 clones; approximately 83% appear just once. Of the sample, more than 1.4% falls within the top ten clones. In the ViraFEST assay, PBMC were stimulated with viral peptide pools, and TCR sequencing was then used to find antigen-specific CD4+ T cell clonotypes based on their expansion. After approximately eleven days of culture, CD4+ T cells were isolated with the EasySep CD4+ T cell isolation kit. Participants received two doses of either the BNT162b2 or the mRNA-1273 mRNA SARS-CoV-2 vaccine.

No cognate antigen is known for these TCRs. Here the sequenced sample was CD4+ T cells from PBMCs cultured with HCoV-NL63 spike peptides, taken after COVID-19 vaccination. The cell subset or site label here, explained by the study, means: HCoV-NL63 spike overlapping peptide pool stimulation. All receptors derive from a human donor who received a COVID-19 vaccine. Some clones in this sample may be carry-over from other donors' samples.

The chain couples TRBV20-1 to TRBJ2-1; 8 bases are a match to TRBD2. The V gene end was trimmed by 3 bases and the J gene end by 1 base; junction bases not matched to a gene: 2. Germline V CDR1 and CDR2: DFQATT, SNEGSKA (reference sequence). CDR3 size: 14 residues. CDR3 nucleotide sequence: TGCAGTGCTAGTTCGGGGGGGTCCTACAATGAGCAGTTCTTC. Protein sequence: CSASSGGSYNEQFF.

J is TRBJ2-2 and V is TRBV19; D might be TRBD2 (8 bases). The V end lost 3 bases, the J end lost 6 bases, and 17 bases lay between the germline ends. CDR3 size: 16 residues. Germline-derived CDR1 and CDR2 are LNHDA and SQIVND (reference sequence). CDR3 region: CASSIGRGPGSGELFF. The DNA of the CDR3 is TGTGCCAGTAGTATCGGGAGGGGGCCTGGGTCCGGGGAGCTGTTTTTT.

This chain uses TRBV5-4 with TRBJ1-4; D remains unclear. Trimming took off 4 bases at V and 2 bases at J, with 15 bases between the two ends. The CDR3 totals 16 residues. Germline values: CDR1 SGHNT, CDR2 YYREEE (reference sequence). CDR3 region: CASSPPGPVTNEKLFF. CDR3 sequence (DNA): TGTGCCAGCAGCCCCCCCGGGCCGGTCACTAATGAAAAACTGTTTTTT.